The source of this T cell receptor (beta chain) is a study of T-cell memory formation after mild COVID-19. TCRdb ran MiXCR on the 5' RACE reads and lists one entry per CDR3 protein. The profile shows 140,000 to 150,000 distinct CDR3 sequences, 5.5% to 7% of them singletons. Trimming cost V 7 bases and J 4 bases, with 20 bases left between them. Looked up from germline, CDR1 is SGHRS and CDR2 is YFSETQ. The CDR3 consists of 15 residues. This clonotype has at least ten counts. Sequenced sample: PBMCs or a T cell subset sorted from them (not recorded which). This clonotype was obtained from an adult woman who had mild COVID-19 (a few samples of this study predate the infection). Cell type and time point are not known. The genes are TRBV5-1 and TRBJ1-2; a possible D gene is TRBD1 (5 bases). CDR3 bases: TGCGCCAGCCGAGCCTCGGGAGCGGGGACCTATGGCTACACCTTC. Its protein is CASRASGAGTYGYTF.